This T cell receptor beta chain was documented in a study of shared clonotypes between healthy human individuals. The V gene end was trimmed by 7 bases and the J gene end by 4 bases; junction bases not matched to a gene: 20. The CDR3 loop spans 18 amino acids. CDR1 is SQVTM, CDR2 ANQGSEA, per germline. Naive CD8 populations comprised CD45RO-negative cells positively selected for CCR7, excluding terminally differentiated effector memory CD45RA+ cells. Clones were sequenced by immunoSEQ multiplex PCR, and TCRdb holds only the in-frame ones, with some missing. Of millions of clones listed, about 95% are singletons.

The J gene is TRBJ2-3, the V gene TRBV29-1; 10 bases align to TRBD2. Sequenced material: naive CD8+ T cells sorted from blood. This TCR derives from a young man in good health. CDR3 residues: CSGNSPEEEREGSDTQYF. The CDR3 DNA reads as TGCAGCGGAAACTCCCCCGAGGAGGAGCGGGAGGGTTCAGATACGCAGTATTTT.